This TCR beta chain was captured by sequencing in a study of monozygotic twins with inflammatory bowel disease. Study results and limitations: Lower sharing of clonotypes with other individuals was seen in IBD patients than in healthy twins. This was most marked in patients showing signs of disease activity.

TCRdb derives one entry per CDR3 protein from the 5' RACE reads, leaving out DNA. Its listing shows fewer than 550,000 distinct CDR3 sequences. The germline V gene has CDR1 MDHEN and CDR2 SYDVKM. This CDR3 comprises 14 residues. As to this clonotype: Its antigen is currently unknown.

The TCR originated in a human donor with ulcerative colitis or Crohn's disease, or a healthy co-twin of an affected twin (not recorded which). J is TRBJ2-4 and V is TRBV28; lacking DNA, the TRBD1 call made by TCRdb goes unchecked. Specimen: blood. This CDR3 is CASSSPAGVNIQYF.